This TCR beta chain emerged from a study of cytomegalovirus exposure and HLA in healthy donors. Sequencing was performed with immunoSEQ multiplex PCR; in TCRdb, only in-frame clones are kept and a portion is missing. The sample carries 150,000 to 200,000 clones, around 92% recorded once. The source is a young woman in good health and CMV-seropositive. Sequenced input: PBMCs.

The CDR3 DNA reads as TGTGCCAGCAGTCAAGACAGGCGTTACGAGCAGTACTTC. Translation: CASSQDRRYEQYF. The rearrangement joins TRBV5-4 to TRBJ2-7, with a possible D match to TRBD1 (6 bases). Between the trimmed V and J ends, which lost 5 bases and 4 bases, there was a span of 13 bases. The V gene's germline CDR1 is SGHNT and CDR2 YYREEE (reference sequence). The CDR3 has 13 amino acids.